This T cell receptor beta chain stems from a study of shared clonotypes between healthy human individuals. Healthy adults negative for HIV, lacking recent acute infections or vaccinations, served as donors. General study points: The low donor count limited represented genetic and exposure-history diversity.

This clone was seen once. Its matching antigen is unknown. In the authors' workflow: ImmunoSEQ supplied junction-only sequences lacking quality scores, so filtering was different. Sequencing used immunoSEQ multiplex PCR; TCRdb keeps in-frame clones, though not all of them. That table gives V, J and clone size, and the DNA gave D and trimming. The data contain around 1.5 million clones, around 98% of them singletons. The CDR3 is 13 residues long. Trimming removed 7 bases at V and 6 bases at J, with 13 bases between. Germline lookup yields CDR1 SGHTA and CDR2 FQGNSA. Sequencing was carried out using naive CD4+ T cells sorted from blood. Indicated subset: CD45RA+ positively selected. The TCR comes from a man aged 30-40 years in good health. The chain has TRBV7-2 and TRBJ2-1, with D possibly matching TRBD1 (6 bases). The CDR3 nucleotides read TGTGCCAGCACCCTGGGGGCTGGCAATGAGCAGTTCTTC. This encodes CASTLGAGNEQFF.